This T cell receptor beta chain is drawn from a study of cytomegalovirus exposure and HLA in healthy donors. The CDR3 covers 13 residues. Trimming left V 5 bases short and J 3 bases short, with 10 bases between. Germline CDR1 is MNHNY and CDR2 is SVGAGI (reference sequence). PCR involved 60 Vbeta and 13 Jbeta primers. Assay used: immunoSEQ multiplex PCR; TCRdb lists only in-frame clones, some missing. The sample consists of around 180,000 clones, 60% to 85% of them appearing once. The sample was PBMCs. The chain uses TRBV6-6 and TRBJ1-1; D gene ambiguous. The TCR was taken from a woman in her 40s in good health and CMV-seronegative. The CDR3 DNA follows: TGTGCCAGCAGTAACCCAGTCTACACTGAAGCTTTCTTT. Protein sequence: CASSNPVYTEAFF.